These 6 T cell receptor beta chains came from one sample sequenced in a study of OX40 agonist ivuxolimab in advanced cancers. Clones were sequenced by immunoSEQ multiplex PCR, and TCRdb holds only the in-frame ones, with some missing. The data show roughly 70,000 clones, approximately 78% seen once. The material sequenced was CD4+ or CD8+ T cells sorted from blood, taken in a trial of the OX40 agonist ivuxolimab. Receptors originate from an adult with an advanced solid tumor such as melanoma, head and neck, liver or kidney cancer.

The J gene is TRBJ2-3, the V gene TRBV7-2, with D perhaps matching TRBD2 (7 bases). Trimming removed 3 bases from V and 2 bases from J, with 15 bases in between. Germline CDR1 reads SGHTA; CDR2 reads FQGNSA. This CDR3 comprises 16 residues. Written as DNA, the CDR3 is TGTGCCAGCAGCTTCCGGGCGGGGGCGCACACAGATACGCAGTATTTT. Amino acid sequence: CASSFRAGAHTDTQYF.

The chain uses TRBV19 and TRBJ1-5, with 11 bases lining up with TRBD1. Looked up from germline, CDR1 is LNHDA and CDR2 is SQIVND (reference sequence). The CDR3 spans 13 residues. The trim removed 6 bases at V and 7 bases at J, leaving 2 bases unmatched. For the CDR3, the DNA is TGTGCCAGTAGAGGGACAGGGGGACAGCCCCAGCATTTT. This sequence encodes CASRGTGGQPQHF.

The rearrangement uses TRBV5-1 and TRBJ2-7; TRBD2 agrees at 13 bases. This CDR3 comprises 15 residues. The junction had 6 bases not matched to a gene; V was cut back by 6 bases and J by 3 bases. Germline values: CDR1 SGHRS, CDR2 YFSETQ. The DNA of the CDR3 is TGCGCCAGCAACATCGGGACTAGCGGGATCTACGAGCAGTACTTC. Translated, it gives CASNIGTSGIYEQYF.

The chain joins TRBV2 to TRBJ1-4; D is perhaps TRBD1 (5 bases). In germline, CDR1 is SNHLY, CDR2 FYNNEI. The CDR3 is made up of 16 amino acids. Between the trimmed V and J ends, which lost 1 base and 2 bases, there was a span of 11 bases. CDR3 region: CASSEEGRATNEKLFF. The CDR3 region has the DNA TGTGCCAGCAGTGAAGAGGGGAGGGCGACTAATGAAAAACTGTTTTTT.

This clone was seen a few times. This sequence joins TRBV30 and TRBJ2-5; 8 nucleotides align to TRBD1. CDR3 length equals 13 residues. Germline V gene sequence: CDR1 GTSNPN, CDR2 SVGIG (reference sequence). V lost 6 bases, J lost 5 bases, and 8 bases stayed unmatched. The CDR3 is CACRPGGRETQYF. CDR3 nucleotide sequence: TGTGCCTGCCGTCCAGGGGGCAGGGAGACCCAGTACTTC.

V usage is TRBV10-3 and J usage is TRBJ2-2, with D uncertain. The length of the CDR3 is 15 residues. The V end lost 5 bases, the J end lost 3 bases, and 13 bases lay between the germline ends. CDR1 ENHRY and CDR2 SYGVKD come from the germline V gene. The CDR3 nucleotides are TGTGCCATCAGTTCCGCCGGGCCCCACACCGGGGAGCTGTTTTTT. Amino acid sequence: CAISSAGPHTGELFF.